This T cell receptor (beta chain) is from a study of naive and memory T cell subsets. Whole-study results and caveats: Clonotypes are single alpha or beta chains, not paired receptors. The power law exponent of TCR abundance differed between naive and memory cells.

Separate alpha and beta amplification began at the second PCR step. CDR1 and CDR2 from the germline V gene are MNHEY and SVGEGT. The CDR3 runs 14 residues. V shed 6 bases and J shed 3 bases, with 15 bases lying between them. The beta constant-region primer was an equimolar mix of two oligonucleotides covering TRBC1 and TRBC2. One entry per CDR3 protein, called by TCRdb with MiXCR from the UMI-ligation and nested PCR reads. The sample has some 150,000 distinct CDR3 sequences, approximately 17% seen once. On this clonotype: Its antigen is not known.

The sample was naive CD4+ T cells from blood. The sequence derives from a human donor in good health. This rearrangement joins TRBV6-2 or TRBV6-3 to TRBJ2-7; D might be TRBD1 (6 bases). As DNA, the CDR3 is TGTGCCAGCAGCCCAACGGGCAGGGGCTACGAGCAGTACTTC. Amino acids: CASSPTGRGYEQYF.